This record covers a single T cell receptor beta chain. This clone's antigen is unknown. Base qualities are not provided; no much larger clone lies one nucleotide away. The entry originates in a study of T cell changes during pregnancy in multiple sclerosis (dated by TCRdb to between 2018 and 2020). In terms of the full investigation: The study examined how the T cell repertoire changed over the course of pregnancy in women with multiple sclerosis.

The CDR3 runs 14 amino acids, cysteine and phenylalanine included. Only the CDR3 region is kept as DNA, spanning 42 bases read in frame from base 1. Taken from the germline V gene, the CDR1 and CDR2 loops are SGHDT and YYEEEE. The junction shows trimming of 1 base on V and 2 bases on J, plus 9 bases between the germline ends. Libraries came from the immunoSEQ multiplex PCR assay. TCRdb's version of the immuneACCESS table is confined to in-frame rearrangements and falls short of the full clone set. An unresolved V gene accounts for under half of the shortfall where checked; the remainder is of unknown origin. In this sample the table shows approximately 30,000 clones, roughly 86% of which occur a single time. The biggest ten clones account for 8.3% of the sample.

The rearrangement joined TRBV5-6 to TRBJ2-5; the D gene is perhaps TRBD1, from 5 matching bases. This material consisted of CD8+ T cells from peripheral blood mononuclear cells, taken in the second trimester of pregnancy. The receptor comes from a female donor with multiple sclerosis, enrolled in a pregnancy study. The DNA sequence is as follows: TGTGCCAGCAGCTTGAAGGGGCAACAAGAGACCCAGTACTTC. Translation gives CASSLKGQQETQYF.